This is a list of T cell receptor beta chains from one sample in a study of chronic HIV infection and antiretroviral therapy. TCRdb reprocessed the 5' RACE reads via MiXCR and lists one record per CDR3 protein. The sample has 25,000 to 35,000 distinct CDR3 sequences, roughly 8.7% seen once. Sequenced material: peripheral blood. All receptors derive from an adult who had HIV and had not received antiretroviral therapy, or was an uninfected healthy control (not recorded which). The CDR3 runs from the conserved cysteine through the conserved F or W. The D gene is left open where the match is weak. A clone size is listed for some rows: how often the clone was seen (once, few, many), or a class if it is expanded.

j_call	d_call	clone_size	v_call	cdr3_nt	cdr3_aa
TRBJ2-1	TRBD2	NA	TRBV27	TGTGCCAGCAGTTTATCTCGGACTAGCGGGAATGAGCAGTTCTTC	CASSLSRTSGNEQFF
TRBJ2-7	NA	few	TRBV29-1	TGCAGCGTCGGCCCAGGGGAGGGCTCCTACGAGCAGTACTTC	CSVGPGEGSYEQYF
TRBJ1-1	NA	many	TRBV12-3/TRBV12-4	TGTGCCAGCAGTTCTCTGGACACTGAAGCTTTCTTT	CASSSLDTEAFF
TRBJ1-6	NA	many	TRBV12-3/TRBV12-4	TGTGCCAGCAGGCTGGGCCCATTCACCGATTCACCCCTCCACTTT	CASRLGPFTDSPLHF
TRBJ1-2	NA	few	TRBV12-3/TRBV12-4	TGTGCCAGCAGTCCTCGCGGTCATAGCTACACCTTC	CASSPRGHSYTF
TRBJ1-1	NA	few	TRBV12-3/TRBV12-4	TGTGCCAGCAGTTTAGGAGGGTTCATGAACACTGAAGCTTTCTTT	CASSLGGFMNTEAFF
TRBJ2-5	TRBD2	many	TRBV27	TGTGCCAGCAGTTCACTAGCGGGGGGGGAGACCCAGTACTTC	CASSSLAGGETQYF
TRBJ1-1	NA	few	TRBV4-1	TGCGCCAGCAGCCACCTCGTGCCTGAGGAGAGTTTGTACACTGAAGCTTTCTTT	CASSHLVPEESLYTEAFF
TRBJ2-1	TRBD2	many	TRBV29-1	TGCAGCGTTGGCGGGGGTGAGCAGTTCTTC	CSVGGGEQFF
TRBJ2-1	NA	many	TRBV12-5	TGTGCTAGTGGTCTCCACAATGAGCAGTTCTTC	CASGLHNEQFF
TRBJ2-3	NA	NA	TRBV6-6	TGTGCCAGCAGTCGACAGGGAGGGGGCACAGATACGCAGTATTTT	CASSRQGGGTDTQYF
TRBJ2-1	TRBD2	many	TRBV29-1	TGCAGCGTTGGGTCTGCGGGAGGCTCCTACAATGAGCAGTTCTTC	CSVGSAGGSYNEQFF
TRBJ2-2	TRBD1	medium-sized	TRBV6-4	TGTGCCAGCAGTGACGGACAGGACACCGGGGAGCTGTTTTTT	CASSDGQDTGELFF
TRBJ2-1	TRBD1	many	TRBV5-5	TGTGCCAGCAGCTGGACAGGGTCCTACAATGAGCAGTTCTTC	CASSWTGSYNEQFF
TRBJ2-7	NA	many	TRBV27	TGTGCCAGCAGTAATCAGGGTCGCGAGCAGTACTTC	CASSNQGREQYF
TRBJ1-6	NA	few	TRBV2	TGTGCCAGCAGCGTGACAGTAACACCCCTCCACTTT	CASSVTVTPLHF
TRBJ1-5	NA	many	TRBV10-2	TGCGCCAGCAGTGTGAATAGCAATCAGCCCCAGCATTTT	CASSVNSNQPQHF
TRBJ2-5	TRBD2	few	TRBV5-1	TGCGCCAGCAGCTTGGGACTAGCGGGAGTAGAGACCCAGTACTTC	CASSLGLAGVETQYF
TRBJ2-3	NA	NA	TRBV4-2	TGTGCCAGCAGCCAAGAGTTAGCGACTAGCACAGATACGCAGTATTTT	CASSQELATSTDTQYF
TRBJ2-7	TRBD2	few	TRBV28	TGTGCCAGCAGTTCGACTAGCGGGAGTGGATACGAGCAGTACTTC	CASSSTSGSGYEQYF
TRBJ1-1	TRBD1	many	TRBV4-2	TGTGCCAGCAGCCAAGATGGAGGGACAGTCGACACTGAAGCTTTCTTT	CASSQDGGTVDTEAFF
TRBJ2-3	TRBD2	NA	TRBV20-1	TGCAGTGCTAGAGATTGGGGGGAGCTAGCGGGAGAATGGAAAGATACGCAGTATTTT	CSARDWGELAGEWKDTQYF
TRBJ2-3	TRBD2	NA	TRBV7-3	TGTGCCAGCAGCTTAACCCCCGCGGGGGCAGATACGCAGTATTTT	CASSLTPAGADTQYF
TRBJ1-1	NA	NA	TRBV20-1	TGCAGTGCCCCTTCTTGGGGGAACACTGAAGCTTTCTTT	CSAPSWGNTEAFF
TRBJ2-1	NA	few	TRBV3-1	TGTGCCAGCAGCCAAGAGGACTGGGGAAGTGGTGAGCAGTTCTTC	CASSQEDWGSGEQFF